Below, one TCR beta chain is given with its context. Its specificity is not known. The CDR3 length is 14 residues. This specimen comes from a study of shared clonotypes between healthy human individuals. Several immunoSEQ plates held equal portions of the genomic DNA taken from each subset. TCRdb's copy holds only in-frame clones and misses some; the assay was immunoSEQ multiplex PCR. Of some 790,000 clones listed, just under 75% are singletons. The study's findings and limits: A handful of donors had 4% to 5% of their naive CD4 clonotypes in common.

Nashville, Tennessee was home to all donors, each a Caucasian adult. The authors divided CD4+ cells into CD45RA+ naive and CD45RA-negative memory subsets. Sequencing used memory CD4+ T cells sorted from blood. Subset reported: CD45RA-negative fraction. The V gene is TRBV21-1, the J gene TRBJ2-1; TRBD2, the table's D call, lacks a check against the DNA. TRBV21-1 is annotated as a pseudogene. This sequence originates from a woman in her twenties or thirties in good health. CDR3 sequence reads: CASSKIFREDEQFF. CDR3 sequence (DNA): TGTGCCAGCAGCAAGATTTTTCGGGAGGATGAGCAGTTCTTC.